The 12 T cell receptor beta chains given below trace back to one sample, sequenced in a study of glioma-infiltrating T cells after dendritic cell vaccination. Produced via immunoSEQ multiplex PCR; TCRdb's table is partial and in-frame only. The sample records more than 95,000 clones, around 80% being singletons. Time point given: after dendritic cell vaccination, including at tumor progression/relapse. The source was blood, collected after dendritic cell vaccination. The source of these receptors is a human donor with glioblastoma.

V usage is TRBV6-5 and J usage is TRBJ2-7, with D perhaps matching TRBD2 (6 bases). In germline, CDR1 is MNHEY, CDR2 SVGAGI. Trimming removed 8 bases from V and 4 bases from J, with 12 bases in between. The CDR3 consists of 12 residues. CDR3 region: CASGLAGYEQYF. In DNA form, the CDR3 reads TGTGCCAGCGGCCTGGCGGGGTACGAGCAGTACTTC.

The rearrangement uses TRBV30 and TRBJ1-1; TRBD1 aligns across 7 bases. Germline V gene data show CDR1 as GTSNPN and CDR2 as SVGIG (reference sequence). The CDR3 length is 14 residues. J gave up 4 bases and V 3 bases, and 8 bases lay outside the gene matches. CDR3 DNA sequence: TGTGCCTGGAGGAATTACAGGGGATTCACTGAAGCTTTCTTT. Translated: CAWRNYRGFTEAFF.

Written as DNA, the CDR3 is TGTGCCAGCAGTTACCCGGTTGGAGAGACCCAGTACTTC. This encodes CASSYPVGETQYF. The J gene is TRBJ2-5, the V gene TRBV6-6, with D unclear. Trimming left V 2 bases short and J 4 bases short, with 8 bases between. Germline loops: CDR1 MNHNY, CDR2 SVGAGI (reference sequence). The CDR3 runs to 13 residues.

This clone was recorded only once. The CDR3 sequence is CASSRLATTDTQYF. The CDR3 coding sequence is TGTGCCAGCAGCCGGCTAGCGACCACAGATACGCAGTATTTT. The rearrangement links TRBV11-2 to TRBJ2-3; D is perhaps TRBD2 (6 bases). The CDR3 sequence is 14 residues long. The germline gives CDR1 SGHAT, CDR2 FQNNGV. Trimming pared 5 bases from V and 2 bases from J, leaving 11 bases between.

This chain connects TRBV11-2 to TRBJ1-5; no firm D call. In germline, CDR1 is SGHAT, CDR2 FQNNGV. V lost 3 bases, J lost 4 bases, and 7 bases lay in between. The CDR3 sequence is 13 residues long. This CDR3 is CASSFSPNQPQHF. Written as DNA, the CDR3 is TGTGCCAGCAGCTTTAGCCCTAATCAGCCCCAGCATTTT.

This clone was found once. The CDR3 DNA is TGCGCCAGCAGCAGGACAGGGTCAGATACGCAGTATTTT. Translating it yields CASSRTGSDTQYF. The J gene is TRBJ2-3, the V gene TRBV5-1; TRBD1 matches 8 bases. The CDR3 runs to 13 residues. Trimming at V came to 4 bases and at J to 4 bases, leaving 2 bases not matched to a gene. Germline V CDR1 and CDR2: SGHRS, YFSETQ.

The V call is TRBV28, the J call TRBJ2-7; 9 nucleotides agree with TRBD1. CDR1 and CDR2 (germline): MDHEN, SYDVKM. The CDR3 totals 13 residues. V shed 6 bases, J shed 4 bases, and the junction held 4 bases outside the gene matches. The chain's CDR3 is CASRTGGKYEQYF. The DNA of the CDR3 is TGTGCCAGCAGGACAGGGGGGAAGTACGAGCAGTACTTC.

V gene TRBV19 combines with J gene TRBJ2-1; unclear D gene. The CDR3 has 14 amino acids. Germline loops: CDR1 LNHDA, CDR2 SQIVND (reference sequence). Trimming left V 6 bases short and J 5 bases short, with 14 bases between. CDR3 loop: CASSPRLDNNEQFF. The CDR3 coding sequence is TGTGCCAGTAGCCCACGTCTCGACAACAATGAGCAGTTCTTC.

This chain's CDR3 is CASSLNKLAGAKDTQYF. Here the CDR3 DNA reads TGTGCCAGCAGCTTGAATAAGCTTGCGGGAGCAAAAGATACGCAGTATTTT. The V call is TRBV5-6, the J call TRBJ2-3, with 7 nucleotides matching TRBD2. Germline assignment: CDR1 SGHDT and CDR2 YYEEEE. V dropped 1 base and J dropped 5; count of bases not matched to a gene: 13. CDR3 size: 17 residues.

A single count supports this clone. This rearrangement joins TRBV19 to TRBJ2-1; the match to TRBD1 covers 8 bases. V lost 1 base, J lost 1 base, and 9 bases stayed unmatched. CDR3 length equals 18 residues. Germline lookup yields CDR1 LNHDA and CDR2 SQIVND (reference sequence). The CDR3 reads CASSIVGNRGWSYNEQFF. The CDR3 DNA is TGTGCCAGTAGTATAGTGGGGAACAGGGGGTGGTCCTACAATGAGCAGTTCTTC. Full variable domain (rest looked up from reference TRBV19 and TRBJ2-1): DGGITQSPKYLFRKEGQNVTLSCEQNLNHDAMYWYRQDPGQGLRLIYYSQIVNDFQKGDIAEGYSVSREKKESFPLTVTSAQKNPTAFYLCASSIVGNRGWSYNEQFFGPGTRLTVL.

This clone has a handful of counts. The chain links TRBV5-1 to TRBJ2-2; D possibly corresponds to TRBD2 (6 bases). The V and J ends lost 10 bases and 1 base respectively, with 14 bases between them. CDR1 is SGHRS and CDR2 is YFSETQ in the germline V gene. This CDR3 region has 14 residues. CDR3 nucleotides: TGCGCCTTCCGGCGGGGCTTGAACACCGGGGAGCTGTTTTTT. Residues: CAFRRGLNTGELFF.

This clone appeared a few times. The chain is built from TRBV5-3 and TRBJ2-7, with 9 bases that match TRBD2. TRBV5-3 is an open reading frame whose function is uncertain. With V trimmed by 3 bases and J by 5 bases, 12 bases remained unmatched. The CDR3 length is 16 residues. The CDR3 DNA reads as TGTGCCAGAAGCTCACTAGCCGGGACTAGCATCCACGAGCAGTACTTC. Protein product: CARSSLAGTSIHEQYF.